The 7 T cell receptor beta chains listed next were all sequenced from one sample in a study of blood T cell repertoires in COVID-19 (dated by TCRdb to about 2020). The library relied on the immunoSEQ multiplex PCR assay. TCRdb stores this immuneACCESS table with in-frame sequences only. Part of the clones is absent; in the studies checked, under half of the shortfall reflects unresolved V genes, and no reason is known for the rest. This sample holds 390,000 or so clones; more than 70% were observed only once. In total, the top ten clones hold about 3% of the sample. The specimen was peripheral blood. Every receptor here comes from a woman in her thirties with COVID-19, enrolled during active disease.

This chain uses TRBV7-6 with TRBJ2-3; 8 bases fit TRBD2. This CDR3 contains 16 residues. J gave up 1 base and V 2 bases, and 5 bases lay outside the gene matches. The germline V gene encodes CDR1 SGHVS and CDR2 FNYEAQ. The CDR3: CASSLMTSVGTDTQYF. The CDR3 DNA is TGTGCCAGCAGCTTAATGACTAGCGTTGGCACAGATACGCAGTATTTT.

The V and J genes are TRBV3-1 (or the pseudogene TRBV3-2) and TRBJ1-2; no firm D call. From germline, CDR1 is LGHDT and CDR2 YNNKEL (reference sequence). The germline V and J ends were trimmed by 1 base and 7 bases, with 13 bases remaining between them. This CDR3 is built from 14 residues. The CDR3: CASSQVRSAGGYTF. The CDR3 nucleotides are TGTGCCAGCAGCCAAGTACGATCAGCGGGTGGCTACACCTTC.

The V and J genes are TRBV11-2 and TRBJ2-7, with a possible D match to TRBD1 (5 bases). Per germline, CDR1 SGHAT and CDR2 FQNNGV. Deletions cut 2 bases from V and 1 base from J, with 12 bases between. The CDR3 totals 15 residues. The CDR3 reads CASSLYPDNSYEQYV. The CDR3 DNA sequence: TGTGCCAGCAGCTTATATCCGGACAATTCCTACGAGCAGTACGTC.

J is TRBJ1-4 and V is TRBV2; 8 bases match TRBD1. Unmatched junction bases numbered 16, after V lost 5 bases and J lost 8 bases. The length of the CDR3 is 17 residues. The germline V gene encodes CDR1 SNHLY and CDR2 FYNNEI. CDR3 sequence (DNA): TGTGCCAGCAGTCCAGGACAGGGCAGAGCCTTTGAGGAAAAACTGTTTTTT. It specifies CASSPGQGRAFEEKLFF.

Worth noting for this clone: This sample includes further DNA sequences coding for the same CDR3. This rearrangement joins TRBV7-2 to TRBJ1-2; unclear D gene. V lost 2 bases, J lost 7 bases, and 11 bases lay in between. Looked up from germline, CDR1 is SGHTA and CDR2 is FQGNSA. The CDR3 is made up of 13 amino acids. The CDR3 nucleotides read TGTGCCAGCAGCTTAAGAGGGTTTAGTGGCTACACCTTC. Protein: CASSLRGFSGYTF.

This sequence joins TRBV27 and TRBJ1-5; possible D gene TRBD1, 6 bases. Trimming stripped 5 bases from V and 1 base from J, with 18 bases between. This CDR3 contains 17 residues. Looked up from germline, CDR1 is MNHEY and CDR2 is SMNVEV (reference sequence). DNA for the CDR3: TGTGCCAGCAGTGAGAGACCTAGACAGGCCAGCAATCAGCCCCAGCATTTT. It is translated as CASSERPRQASNQPQHF.

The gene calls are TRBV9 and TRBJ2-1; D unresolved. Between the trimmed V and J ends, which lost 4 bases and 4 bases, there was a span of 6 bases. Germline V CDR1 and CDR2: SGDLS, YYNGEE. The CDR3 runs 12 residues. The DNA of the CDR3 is TGTGCCAGCAGCCCCAAATACAATGAGCAGTTCTTC. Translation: CASSPKYNEQFF. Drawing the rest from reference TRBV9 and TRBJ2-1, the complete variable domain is DSGVTQTPKHLITATGQRVTLRCSPRSGDLSVYWYQQSLDQGLQFLIQYYNGEERAKGNILERFSAQQFPDLHSELNLSSLELGDSALYFCASSPKYNEQFFGPGTRLTVL.